This TCR beta chain was identified in a study of vaccination and CD4 T cells after COVID-19. Germline V gives CDR1 GTSNPN, CDR2 SVGIG (reference sequence). The CDR3 length is 15 residues. Concerning this clonotype: What it binds is unknown. Germline and junction disagree at one end, which may indicate a read error.

The sample's treatment: roughly 10-day PBMC culture with coronavirus spike peptide pools or control peptides (ViraFEST assay). At the Johns Hopkins FTIC core, DNA taken from cultured CD4+ T cells was sequenced by way of the Oncomine TCR Beta short-read assay. MiXCR, run by TCRdb on the PCR reads, gives a single entry per CDR3 protein. The sample shows 13,000 to 15,000 distinct CDR3 sequences, 43% of them seen only once. The source of this sequence is a human donor who had recovered from COVID-19. The chain combines TRBV30 with TRBJ1-4, with TRBD1 as a possible D gene (5 bases). What was sequenced was CD4+ T cells from blood, cultured in vitro. CDR3 coding DNA: TGTGCCTGGAGTGTACCCCAGACAGAGAATGACAAACTGTTTTTT. This sequence encodes CAWSVPQTENDKLFF.